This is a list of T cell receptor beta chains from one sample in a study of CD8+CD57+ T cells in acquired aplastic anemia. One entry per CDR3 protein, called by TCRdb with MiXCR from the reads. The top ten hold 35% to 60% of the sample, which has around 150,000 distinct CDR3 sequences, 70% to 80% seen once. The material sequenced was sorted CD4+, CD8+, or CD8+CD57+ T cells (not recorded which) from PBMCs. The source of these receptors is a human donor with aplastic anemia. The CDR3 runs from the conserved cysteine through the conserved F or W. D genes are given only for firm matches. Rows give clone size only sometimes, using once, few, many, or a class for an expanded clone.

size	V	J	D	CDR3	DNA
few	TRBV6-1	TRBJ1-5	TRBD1	CASTETGGGPQHF	TGTGCCAGCACCGAGACAGGGGGGGGACCCCAGCATTTT
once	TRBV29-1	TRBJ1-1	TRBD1	CSVEATGGWAAEAFF	TGCAGCGTTGAGGCTACAGGGGGATGGGCGGCTGAAGCTTTCTTT
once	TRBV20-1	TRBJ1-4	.	CSARDAGDNEKLFF	TGCAGTGCTAGAGATGCAGGGGATAATGAAAAACTGTTTTTT
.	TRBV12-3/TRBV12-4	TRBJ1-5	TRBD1	CASSLGQGLSNQPQHF	TGTGCCAGCAGTTTAGGACAGGGGTTAAGCAATCAGCCCCAGCATTTT
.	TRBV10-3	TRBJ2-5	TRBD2	CAISDVGSGKPGEETQYF	TGTGCCATCAGTGATGTTGGTAGCGGGAAACCAGGGGAAGAGACCCAGTACTTC
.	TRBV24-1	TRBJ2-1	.	CATSDLGTPGGEQFF	TGTGCCACCAGTGATTTGGGGACGCCCGGGGGAGAGCAGTTCTTC
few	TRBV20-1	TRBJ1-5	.	CSADREGNQPQHF	TGCAGTGCCGACCGGGAGGGCAATCAGCCCCAGCATTTT
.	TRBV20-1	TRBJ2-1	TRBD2	CSASGRGAYNEQFF	TGCAGTGCCAGCGGGAGAGGCGCCTACAATGAGCAGTTCTTC
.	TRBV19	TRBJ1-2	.	CASKGHRSYGYTF	TGTGCCAGTAAGGGACATCGGTCCTATGGCTACACCTTC
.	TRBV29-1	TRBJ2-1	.	CSVEGGINTGLPVYNEQFF	TGCAGCGTTGAAGGAGGGATTAATACCGGGCTACCAGTCTACAATGAGCAGTTCTTC
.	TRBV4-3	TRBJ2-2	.	CASRGTLVTGELFF	TGCGCCAGCAGGGGGACCTTGGTGACCGGGGAGCTGTTTTTT
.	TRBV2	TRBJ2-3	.	CASSAGNKPGDTQYF	TGTGCCAGCAGTGCCGGGAATAAGCCGGGAGATACGCAGTATTTT
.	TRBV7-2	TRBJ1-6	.	CASTPYNSPLHF	TGTGCCAGCACCCCCTATAATTCACCCCTCCACTTT
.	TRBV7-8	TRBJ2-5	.	CASSPDPVETQYF	TGTGCCAGCAGTCCGGACCCAGTCGAGACCCAGTACTTC
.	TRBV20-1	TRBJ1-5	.	CSAAAGANQPQHF	TGCAGTGCAGCGGCAGGGGCCAATCAGCCCCAGCATTTT
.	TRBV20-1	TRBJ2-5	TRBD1	CSARAAGTGYETQYF	TGCAGTGCTAGGGCGGCGGGGACAGGGTACGAGACCCAGTACTTC
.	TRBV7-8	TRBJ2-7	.	CASSSGHTYEQYF	TGTGCCAGCAGCTCTGGACACACCTACGAGCAGTACTTC
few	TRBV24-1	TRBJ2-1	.	CATSDLQGLRGNEQFF	TGTGCCACCAGTGATTTGCAGGGATTACGGGGCAATGAGCAGTTCTTC
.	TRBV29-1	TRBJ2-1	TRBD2	CSVVLAGHNEQFF	TGCAGCGTTGTCCTAGCGGGCCACAATGAGCAGTTCTTC
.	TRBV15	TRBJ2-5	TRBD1	CATSSDRGRSETQYF	TGTGCCACCAGCAGTGACAGGGGGCGGAGCGAGACCCAGTACTTC
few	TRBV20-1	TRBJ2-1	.	CSAREGQGQFF	TGCAGTGCTAGAGAAGGGCAAGGGCAGTTCTTC
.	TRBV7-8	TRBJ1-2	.	CASTSAGHGYTF	TGTGCCAGCACCAGCGCGGGCCATGGCTACACCTTC